What follows describes a single T cell receptor beta chain. The sample originates from a study of type 1 and type 2 diabetes patients. Amplification started from genomic DNA. Amplification of the beta chain CDR3 used 30 forward and 13 reverse multiplex primers. A single record per CDR3 protein comes from TCRdb applying MiXCR to the multiplex PCR reads. The repertoire consists of some 250,000 distinct CDR3 sequences, with around 47% occurring once and the leading ten covering roughly 13%. The germline V and J ends were trimmed by 3 bases and 0 bases, with 11 bases remaining between them. CDR1 is GTSNPN, CDR2 SVGIG, per germline (reference sequence). This CDR3 comprises 14 residues.

Source material: peripheral blood mononuclear cells (PBMCs). This chain links TRBV30 with TRBJ1-1; D unclear. The origin of this receptor is a man between 18 and 29 years old with type 2 diabetes. CDR3 sequence reads: CAWSRRTMNTEAFF. CDR3 bases: TGTGCCTGGAGCAGGCGGACTATGAACACTGAAGCTTTCTTT.